A selection of T cell receptor beta chains follows, all from one sample in a study of blood T cell repertoires in COVID-19. Only in-frame clones appear in the TCRdb table, and some are missing; sequencing was by immunoSEQ multiplex PCR. The sample records more than 150,000 clones, 79% being singletons. Material for sequencing was peripheral blood. The source is a man in his sixties with active or convalescent COVID-19. Each CDR3 is given with its conserved first and last residue. A D gene is named only where the DNA matches it firmly. The listing skips clone size in some rows; elsewhere it reads once, few, many or a size class.

cdr3_length	d_call	j_call	clone_size	v_call	cdr3_aa	cdr3_nt
13	TRBD1	TRBJ2-7	few	TRBV24-1	CATSAWDSREQYF	TGTGCCACCAGTGCTTGGGACAGCCGGGAGCAGTACTTC
15	-	TRBJ2-5	-	TRBV6-5	CASTDSRLIQETQYF	TGTGCCAGCACGGACAGCCGGTTAATCCAAGAGACCCAGTACTTC
14	TRBD2	TRBJ2-5	-	TRBV19	CASSGLAGQETQYF	TGTGCCAGTAGCGGACTAGCGGGACAAGAGACCCAGTACTTC
13	-	TRBJ1-1	once	TRBV12-3/TRBV12-4	CATSPTVNTEAFF	TGTGCCACCTCCCCGACAGTGAACACTGAAGCTTTCTTT
11	-	TRBJ1-1	-	TRBV7-2	CARARGTEAFF	TGTGCCAGGGCGAGGGGGACTGAAGCTTTCTTT
15	TRBD1	TRBJ2-1	-	TRBV5-5	CASSLGTGSYNEQFF	TGTGCCAGCAGCTTGGGGACAGGGTCCTACAATGAGCAGTTCTTC
15	TRBD2	TRBJ2-3	-	TRBV30	CAWRHGGEGTDTQYF	TGTGCCTGGAGGCATGGGGGGGAGGGAACAGATACGCAGTATTTT
14	-	TRBJ2-7	-	TRBV29-1	CSGQGTPVSYEQYF	TGCAGCGGCCAGGGTACCCCGGTCTCCTACGAGCAGTACTTC
15	TRBD1	TRBJ2-4	-	TRBV28	CASKKTGGSKNIQYF	TGTGCCAGCAAAAAGACAGGGGGCTCCAAAAACATTCAGTACTTC
11	-	TRBJ2-7	-	TRBV12-3/TRBV12-4	CASSSAYEQYF	TGTGCCAGCAGTTCTGCCTACGAGCAGTACTTC
16	TRBD1	TRBJ2-2	-	TRBV7-2	CASSPTGTGITGELFF	TGTGCCAGCAGCCCGACCGGGACAGGGATCACCGGGGAGCTGTTTTTT
16	-	TRBJ1-2	few	TRBV4-1	CASSHPGGGSSYGYTF	TGCGCCAGCAGCCATCCGGGGGGGGGCTCTAGCTATGGCTACACCTTC
14	TRBD1	TRBJ2-5	-	TRBV5-6	CASSLGDSQETQYF	TGTGCCAGCAGCTTAGGGGACAGCCAAGAGACCCAGTACTTC
14	TRBD1	TRBJ2-7	-	TRBV7-8	CASSFGQDSYEQYF	TGTGCCAGCAGCTTTGGACAGGACTCCTACGAGCAGTACTTC
13	TRBD1	TRBJ2-5	-	TRBV6-5	CASRLNRGETQYF	TGTGCCAGCAGATTGAACAGGGGGGAGACCCAGTACTTC
15	-	TRBJ1-1	-	TRBV19	CASSIEARGNTEAFF	TGTGCCAGTAGTATAGAGGCCAGGGGGAACACTGAAGCTTTCTTT
16	TRBD2	TRBJ2-1	-	TRBV15	CATSRMLAGGYNEQFF	TGTGCCACCAGCAGAATGTTAGCGGGAGGCTACAATGAGCAGTTCTTC
14	TRBD1	TRBJ2-5	-	TRBV19	CASSIDRGRETQYF	TGTGCCAGTAGTATAGACAGGGGGCGTGAGACCCAGTACTTC
16	TRBD2	TRBJ2-4	-	TRBV5-1	CASSRTAGVAKNIQYF	TGCGCCAGCAGCCGGACGGCGGGAGTGGCCAAAAACATTCAGTACTTC
16	-	TRBJ2-1	-	TRBV5-1	CASSLAKRVIHNEQFF	TGCGCCAGCAGCTTGGCCAAGAGGGTTATCCACAATGAGCAGTTCTTC
13	-	TRBJ1-1	-	TRBV7-3	CASSTTGNTEAFF	TGTGCCAGCAGCACAACAGGTAACACTGAAGCTTTCTTT
16	-	TRBJ2-7	-	TRBV27	CASSLSGQGGKSEQYF	TGTGCCAGCAGTTTATCGGGGCAGGGAGGTAAGAGCGAGCAGTACTTC
14	-	TRBJ2-1	once	TRBV12-5	CASGLLLNRDEQFF	TGTGCTAGTGGTTTGTTGCTGAACCGGGATGAGCAGTTCTTC
14	-	TRBJ1-5	-	TRBV30	CAWTEALGNQPQHF	TGTGCCTGGACTGAGGCACTGGGCAATCAGCCCCAGCATTTT
12	-	TRBJ1-1	once	TRBV2	CASSEGPSGAFF	TGTGCCAGCAGTGAGGGTCCGTCGGGAGCTTTCTTT
12	-	TRBJ1-1	-	TRBV27	CASSTRGTEAFF	TGTGCCAGCAGTACCCGAGGCACTGAAGCTTTCTTT
15	-	TRBJ2-2	-	TRBV4-3	CASSQDIAPAGELFF	TGCGCCAGCAGCCAAGATATCGCACCGGCCGGGGAGCTGTTTTTT
17	TRBD2	TRBJ2-1	-	TRBV3-1/TRBV3-2	CASSQERWREDIAGQFF	TGTGCCAGCAGCCAAGAAAGATGGCGGGAGGATATTGCGGGGCAGTTCTTC
12	TRBD1	TRBJ1-2	-	TRBV6-5	CASSYTGEGYTF	TGTGCCAGCAGTTACACAGGGGAAGGCTACACCTTC
13	-	TRBJ1-1	few	TRBV6-5	CASSYGGNTEAFF	TGTGCCAGCAGTTATGGCGGGAACACTGAAGCTTTCTTT
20	-	TRBJ2-5	-	TRBV9	CASSVSISSPVAGLGETQYF	TGTGCCAGCAGCGTATCCATAAGTTCCCCCGTGGCAGGGCTCGGGGAGACCCAGTACTTC
15	TRBD2	TRBJ2-7	-	TRBV5-4	CASSSWTSGSYEQYF	TGTGCCAGCAGCTCTTGGACTAGCGGGTCCTACGAGCAGTACTTC
13	-	TRBJ1-6	few	TRBV6-5	CASTPTNNSPLHF	TGTGCCAGCACACCGACAAATAATTCACCCCTCCACTTT
17	-	TRBJ1-2	-	TRBV5-4	CASSLGQASGTSYGYTF	TGTGCCAGCAGCTTGGGACAGGCTTCGGGGACCAGCTATGGCTACACCTTC
16	TRBD1	TRBJ1-2	-	TRBV27	CASSLQGTGGGYGYTF	TGTGCCAGCAGTTTACAGGGGACAGGGGGTGGCTATGGCTACACCTTC